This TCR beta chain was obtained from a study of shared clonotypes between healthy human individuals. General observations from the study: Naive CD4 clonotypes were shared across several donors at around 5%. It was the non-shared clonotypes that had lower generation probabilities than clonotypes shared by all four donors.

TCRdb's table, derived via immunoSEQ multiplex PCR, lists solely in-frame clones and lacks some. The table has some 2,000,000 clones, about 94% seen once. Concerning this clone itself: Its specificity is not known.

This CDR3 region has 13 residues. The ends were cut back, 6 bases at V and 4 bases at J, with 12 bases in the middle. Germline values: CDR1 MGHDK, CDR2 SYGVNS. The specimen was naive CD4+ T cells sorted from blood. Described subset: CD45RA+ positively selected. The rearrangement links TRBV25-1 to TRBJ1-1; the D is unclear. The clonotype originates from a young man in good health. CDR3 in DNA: TGTGCCAGCAGGGGTACCCGGGTCACTGAAGCTTTCTTT. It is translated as CASRGTRVTEAFF.